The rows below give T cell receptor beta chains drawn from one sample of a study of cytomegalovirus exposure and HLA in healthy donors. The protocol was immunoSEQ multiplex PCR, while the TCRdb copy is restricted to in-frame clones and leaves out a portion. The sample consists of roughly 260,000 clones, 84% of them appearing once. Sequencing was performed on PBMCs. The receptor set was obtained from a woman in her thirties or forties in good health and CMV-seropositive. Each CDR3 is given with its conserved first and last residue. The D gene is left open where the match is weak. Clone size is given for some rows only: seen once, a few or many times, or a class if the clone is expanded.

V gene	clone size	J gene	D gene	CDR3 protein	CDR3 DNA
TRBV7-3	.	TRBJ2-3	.	CASSFRDSGTDTQYF	TGTGCCAGCAGCTTTCGGGACTCAGGCACAGATACGCAGTATTTT
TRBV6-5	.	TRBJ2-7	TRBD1	CASSYRQGGYEQYF	TGTGCCAGCAGTTACCGACAGGGGGGCTACGAGCAGTACTTC
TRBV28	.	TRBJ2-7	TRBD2	CASSLRASGRREQYF	TGTGCCAGCAGTTTAAGGGCTAGCGGGAGGAGGGAGCAGTACTTC
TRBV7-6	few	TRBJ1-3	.	CASSSYEGKGKAGNTIYF	TGTGCCAGCAGCTCCTATGAGGGCAAGGGAAAGGCTGGAAACACCATATATTTT
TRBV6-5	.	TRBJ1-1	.	CASSYSRDSLEAFF	TGTGCCAGCAGTTACTCGAGAGACAGTCTTGAAGCTTTCTTT
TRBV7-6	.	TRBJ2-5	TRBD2	CASSAGLEETQYF	TGTGCCAGCAGCGCGGGACTAGAAGAGACCCAGTACTTC
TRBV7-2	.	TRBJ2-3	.	CASSSPGGGAGDTQYF	TGTGCCAGCAGCTCCCCGGGGGGCGGGGCCGGAGATACGCAGTATTTT
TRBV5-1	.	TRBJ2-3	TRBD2	CASSFAAGVDTQYF	TGCGCCAGCAGCTTCGCGGCGGGAGTGGATACGCAGTATTTT
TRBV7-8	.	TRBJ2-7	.	CASTKFQGPSYEQYF	TGTGCCAGCACCAAATTCCAGGGGCCTTCCTACGAGCAGTACTTC
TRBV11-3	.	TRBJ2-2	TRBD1	CASRTGGTGELFF	TGTGCCAGCAGGACAGGGGGCACCGGGGAGCTGTTTTTT
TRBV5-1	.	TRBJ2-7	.	CASSPEAGAPYEQYF	TGCGCCAGCAGCCCGGAGGCGGGGGCGCCGTACGAGCAGTACTTC
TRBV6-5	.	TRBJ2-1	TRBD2	CASSYQLAGGDNEQFF	TGTGCCAGCAGTTACCAACTAGCGGGAGGAGACAATGAGCAGTTCTTC
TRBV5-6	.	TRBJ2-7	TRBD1	CASSLSGGTGYYEQYF	TGTGCCAGCAGCTTGTCAGGGGGAACAGGGTACTACGAGCAGTACTTC
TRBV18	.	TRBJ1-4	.	CASSGDTATNEKLFF	TGTGCCAGCTCAGGGGACACCGCAACTAATGAAAAACTGTTTTTT
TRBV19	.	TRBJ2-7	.	CASSIIGARPYEQYF	TGTGCCAGTAGTATAATAGGGGCTAGACCCTACGAGCAGTACTTC
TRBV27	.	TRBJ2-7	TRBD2	CASSSLTSGIPYEQYF	TGTGCCAGCAGTTCATTGACTAGCGGGATCCCCTACGAGCAGTACTTC
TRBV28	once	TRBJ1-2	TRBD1	CASSLMGTGNDYGYTF	TGTGCCAGCAGTTTGATGGGGACAGGGAATGACTATGGCTACACCTTC
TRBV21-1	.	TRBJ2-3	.	CASSPRGLLTDTQYF	TGTGCCAGCAGCCCCCGAGGCCTACTCACAGATACGCAGTATTTT
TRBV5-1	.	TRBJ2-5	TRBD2	CASSPGLVQETQYF	TGCGCCAGCAGCCCCGGACTAGTCCAAGAGACCCAGTACTTC
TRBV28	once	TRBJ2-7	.	CASSPGQYEQYF	TGTGCCAGCAGTCCCGGACAGTACGAGCAGTACTTC
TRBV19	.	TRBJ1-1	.	CASSTPTGNTEAFF	TGTGCCAGTAGTACCCCTACAGGGAACACTGAAGCTTTCTTT
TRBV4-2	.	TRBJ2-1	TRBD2	CASSQTGTSGYNEQFF	TGTGCCAGCAGCCAAACCGGGACTAGCGGATACAATGAGCAGTTCTTC
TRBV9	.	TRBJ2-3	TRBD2	CASSGSGSLTDTQYF	TGTGCCAGCAGCGGTAGCGGGAGTTTAACAGATACGCAGTATTTT
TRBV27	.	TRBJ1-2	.	CATRGGHGGYTF	TGTGCCACCCGTGGCGGGCACGGTGGCTACACCTTC
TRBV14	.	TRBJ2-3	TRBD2	CASSQESGKGTDTQYF	TGTGCCAGCAGCCAAGAGAGCGGGAAGGGCACAGATACGCAGTATTTT
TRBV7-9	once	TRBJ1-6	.	CASSLLAGNSPLHF	TGTGCCAGCAGCTTACTTGCGGGTAATTCACCCCTCCACTTT
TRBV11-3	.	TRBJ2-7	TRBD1	CASSLVGDRGRKGAYEQYF	TGTGCCAGCAGCTTAGTAGGGGACAGGGGGCGCAAAGGGGCTTACGAGCAGTACTTC
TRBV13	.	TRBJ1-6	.	CASSPGGDTHNSPLHF	TGTGCCAGCAGCCCGGGGGGGGACACTCATAATTCACCCCTCCACTTT
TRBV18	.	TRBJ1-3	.	CASSQGVENTIYF	TGTGCCAGCTCACAGGGGGTGGAAAACACCATATATTTT
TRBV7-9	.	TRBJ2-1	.	CASSQWNEQFF	TGTGCCAGCAGCCAGTGGAATGAGCAGTTCTTC
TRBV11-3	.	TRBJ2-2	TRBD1	CASSVNRGIGELFF	TGTGCCAGCAGCGTTAACAGGGGAATCGGGGAGCTGTTTTTT
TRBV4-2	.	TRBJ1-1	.	CASSPVGRGLEAFF	TGTGCCAGCAGCCCCGTGGGACGGGGACTTGAAGCTTTCTTT
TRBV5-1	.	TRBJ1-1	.	CASSLSGAAEAFF	TGCGCCAGCAGCTTGTCAGGGGCGGCCGAAGCTTTCTTT
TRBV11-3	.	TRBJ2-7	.	CASSLGQSYEQYF	TGTGCCAGCAGCTTAGGACAGTCCTACGAGCAGTACTTC
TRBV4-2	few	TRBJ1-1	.	CASSQVGSRDTEAFF	TGTGCCAGCAGCCAAGTCGGCAGCCGGGACACTGAAGCTTTCTTT
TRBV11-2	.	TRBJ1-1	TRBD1	CASSSGQGNTEAFF	TGTGCCAGCAGCTCAGGACAGGGGAACACTGAAGCTTTCTTT
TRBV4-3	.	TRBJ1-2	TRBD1	CASSQDGRQGGGYTF	TGCGCCAGCAGCCAAGATGGTCGACAGGGGGGTGGCTACACCTTC
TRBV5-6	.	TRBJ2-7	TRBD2	CASSLAFRGRGYEQYF	TGTGCCAGCAGCTTGGCCTTTCGCGGGAGGGGCTACGAGCAGTACTTC
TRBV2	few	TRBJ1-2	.	CASPLYGYTF	TGTGCCAGCCCTTTATATGGCTACACCTTC
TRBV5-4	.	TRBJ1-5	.	CASSPGGPYSNQPQHF	TGTGCCAGCAGCCCGGGCGGGCCCTATAGCAATCAGCCCCAGCATTTT
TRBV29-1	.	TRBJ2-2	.	CSVGQGGNTGELFF	TGCAGCGTTGGTCAGGGGGGAAACACCGGGGAGCTGTTTTTT
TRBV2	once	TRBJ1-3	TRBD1	CASAGGQDSGNTIYF	TGTGCCAGCGCAGGAGGACAGGACTCTGGAAACACCATATATTTT
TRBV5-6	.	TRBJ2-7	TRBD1	CASSSGQGINEQYF	TGTGCCAGCAGCTCCGGACAGGGTATAAACGAGCAGTACTTC
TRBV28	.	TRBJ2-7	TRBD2	CASSWPPPSGRSYEQYF	TGTGCCAGCAGTTGGCCCCCCCCTAGCGGGAGATCCTACGAGCAGTACTTC
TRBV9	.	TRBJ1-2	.	CASSKVGDGYTF	TGTGCCAGCAGCAAAGTAGGGGATGGCTACACCTTC
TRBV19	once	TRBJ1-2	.	CAITGFHYGYTF	TGTGCCATTACAGGGTTTCACTATGGCTACACCTTC
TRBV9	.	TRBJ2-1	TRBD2	CASSTGTSSNNEQFF	TGTGCCAGCAGCACCGGGACTAGCTCTAACAATGAGCAGTTCTTC
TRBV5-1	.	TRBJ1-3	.	CASSLDPTMGNTIYF	TGCGCCAGCAGCTTGGATCCTACGATGGGAAACACCATATATTTT
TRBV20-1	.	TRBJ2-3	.	CSAGSTDTQYF	TGCAGTGCCGGTTCCACAGATACGCAGTATTTT
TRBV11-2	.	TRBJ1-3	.	CASTVLDSYSGNTIYF	TGTGCCAGCACCGTACTCGACAGCTACTCTGGAAACACCATATATTTT
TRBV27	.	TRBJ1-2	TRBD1	CASSFTGTANYGYTF	TGTGCCAGCAGTTTCACCGGGACAGCTAACTATGGCTACACCTTC
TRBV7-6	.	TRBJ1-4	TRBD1	CASSLAFSETGDEKLFF	TGTGCCAGCAGCTTAGCGTTTTCCGAGACAGGGGATGAAAAACTGTTTTTT
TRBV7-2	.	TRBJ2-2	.	CASSFTLPRGGELFF	TGTGCCAGCAGCTTCACCTTACCCCGGGGCGGGGAGCTGTTTTTT
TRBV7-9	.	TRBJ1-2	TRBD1	CASNYGTGLYGYTF	TGTGCCAGCAACTACGGGACAGGGCTCTATGGCTACACCTTC
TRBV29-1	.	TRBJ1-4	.	CSVVSRDGEKLFF	TGCAGCGTTGTATCCAGGGATGGTGAAAAACTGTTTTTT
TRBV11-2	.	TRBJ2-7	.	CASSPWGQRADEQYF	TGTGCCAGCAGCCCCTGGGGGCAGAGGGCTGACGAGCAGTACTTC
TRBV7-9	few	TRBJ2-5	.	CASSLGRADETQYF	TGTGCCAGCAGCTTAGGGAGGGCAGACGAGACCCAGTACTTC
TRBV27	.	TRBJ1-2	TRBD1	CASSTGQGGYGYTF	TGTGCCAGCAGTACTGGACAGGGGGGATATGGCTACACCTTC
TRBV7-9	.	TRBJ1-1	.	CATTLTSTNTEAFF	TGTGCCACCACCCTTACTTCCACGAACACTGAAGCTTTCTTT